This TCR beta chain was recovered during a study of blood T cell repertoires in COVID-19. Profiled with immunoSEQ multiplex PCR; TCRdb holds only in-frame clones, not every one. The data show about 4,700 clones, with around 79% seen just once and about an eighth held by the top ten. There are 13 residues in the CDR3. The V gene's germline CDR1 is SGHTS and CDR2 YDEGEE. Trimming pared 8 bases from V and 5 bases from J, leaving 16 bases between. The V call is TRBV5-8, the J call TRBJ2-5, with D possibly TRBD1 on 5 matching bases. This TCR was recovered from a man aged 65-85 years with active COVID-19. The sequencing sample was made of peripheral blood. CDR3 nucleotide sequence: TGTGCCAGTAACTCGCAGGGTGAGGAGACCCAGTACTTC. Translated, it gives CASNSQGEETQYF.